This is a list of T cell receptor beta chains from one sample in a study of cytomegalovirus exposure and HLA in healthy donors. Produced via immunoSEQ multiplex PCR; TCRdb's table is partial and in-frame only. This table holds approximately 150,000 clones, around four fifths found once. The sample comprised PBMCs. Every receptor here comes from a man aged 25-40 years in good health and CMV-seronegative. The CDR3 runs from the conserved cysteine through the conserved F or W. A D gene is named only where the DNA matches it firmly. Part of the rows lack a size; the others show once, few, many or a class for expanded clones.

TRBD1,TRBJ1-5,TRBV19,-,CASSVQGGDQPQHF,TGTGCCAGTAGCGTACAGGGGGGGGATCAGCCCCAGCATTTT
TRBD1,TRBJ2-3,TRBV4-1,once,CASSQEPGQGIVDTQYF,TGCGCCAGCAGCCAAGAGCCCGGACAGGGGATTGTTGATACGCAGTATTTT
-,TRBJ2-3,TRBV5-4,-,CASSSRQADTQYF,TGTGCCAGCAGCTCTCGACAGGCAGATACGCAGTATTTT
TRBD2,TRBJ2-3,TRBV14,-,CASSPASGSRGTDTQYF,TGTGCCAGCAGCCCGGCGAGCGGGAGTCGTGGCACAGATACGCAGTATTTT
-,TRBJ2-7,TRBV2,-,CASSEWRFEQYF,TGTGCCAGCAGTGAGTGGAGATTCGAGCAGTACTTC
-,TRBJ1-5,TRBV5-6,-,CASSLGGPLGNQPQHF,TGTGCCAGCAGCTTGGGGGGGCCCCTCGGCAATCAGCCCCAGCATTTT
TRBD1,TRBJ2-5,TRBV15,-,CATSSNDRGFQETQYF,TGTGCCACCAGCAGCAATGACAGGGGCTTTCAAGAGACCCAGTACTTC
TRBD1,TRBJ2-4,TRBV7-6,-,CASSLEGAGTNIQYF,TGTGCCAGCAGCTTAGAGGGGGCTGGTACAAACATTCAGTACTTC
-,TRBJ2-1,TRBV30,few,CAWSVQGSNEQFF,TGTGCCTGGAGTGTACAGGGTAGCAATGAGCAGTTCTTC
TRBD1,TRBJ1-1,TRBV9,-,CASSVDAPTGSNTEAFF,TGTGCCAGCAGCGTAGATGCTCCGACAGGGTCGAACACTGAAGCTTTCTTT
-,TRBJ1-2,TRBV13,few,CASSLAGNYGYTF,TGTGCCAGCAGCTTAGCAGGGAACTATGGCTACACCTTC
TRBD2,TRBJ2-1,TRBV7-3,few,CASSPGGTSGYNEQFF,TGTGCCAGCAGCCCTGGGGGGACTAGCGGGTACAATGAGCAGTTCTTC
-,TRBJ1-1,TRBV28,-,CASSPTGFPAFF,TGTGCCAGCAGTCCCACAGGGTTTCCGGCTTTCTTT
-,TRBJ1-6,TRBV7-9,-,CASSLGQGPADPLHF,TGTGCCAGCAGCTTAGGGCAGGGGCCAGCGGATCCCCTCCACTTT
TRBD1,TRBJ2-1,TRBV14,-,CASSRNRGVGYNEQFF,TGTGCCAGCAGCCGGAACAGGGGAGTAGGGTACAATGAGCAGTTCTTC
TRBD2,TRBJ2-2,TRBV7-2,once,CASSPGGPGELFF,TGTGCCAGCAGCCCGGGGGGGCCCGGGGAGCTGTTTTTT
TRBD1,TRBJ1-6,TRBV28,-,CASSLPVDRAGSPLHF,TGTGCCAGCAGTTTACCCGTGGACAGGGCGGGATCACCCCTCCACTTT